This section outlines one TCR beta chain sequence together with its context. Its antigen is still unknown. The sample comes from a study of CXCR3-negative and CXCR3-positive naive CD8 T cells. TRB cDNA libraries were made by UMI-labeled 5' RACE. TCRdb re-called the 5' RACE reads and gives one entry per CDR3 protein, without DNA. The specimen's table records fewer than 90,000 distinct CDR3 sequences. Findings of the study overall: CXCR3 expression partially decreased after cryopreservation; most assays used fresh PBMCs.

This CDR3 region has 14 residues. Germline CDR1 SEHNR, CDR2 FQNEAQ (reference sequence). This sequence was found in a human donor in good health. Some clones in this sample may be carry-over from other donors' samples. The material sequenced was naive CXCR3- CD8+ T cells from blood. This sample's subset: CD45RO-CCR7+CD27+CD95- naive CD8+ T cells lacking CXCR3 (TNR3-). The chain is built from TRBV7-9 and TRBJ1-1; the TCRdb call, TRBD1, lacks DNA for checking. CDR3 protein: CASSLTTGRTEAFF.